This TCR beta chain was captured in a study of CD8 T cells in ankylosing spondylitis. Each TCR beta library was made by quantitative 5'-RACE that incorporated molecular barcodes. A single record per CDR3 protein comes from TCRdb applying MiXCR to the 5' RACE reads. Counted here are 200,000 to 300,000 distinct CDR3 sequences, around 25% occurring once; the ten biggest clones make up 0.5% to 0.75%. Trimming removed 5 bases at V and 0 bases at J, with 14 bases between. This CDR3 has 16 amino acids. Comment on this clonotype: No antigen is known for it.

Study-level points and caveats: CD8+ disease-linked clones were present at relatively low frequencies in blood. Among TCR beta sequences, a motif of 7 to 9 highly homologous variants appeared characteristic of ankylosing spondylitis blood. As reported, disease-linked clones showed significant enrichment in matched ankylosing spondylitis synovial fluid.

The clonotype originates from a male donor with ankylosing spondylitis or in good health (not recorded which). The gene calls are TRBV12-3 or TRBV12-4 and TRBJ2-1; possibly TRBD2 for D (5 bases). Sample: blood, either unsorted or a sorted T cell fraction (not recorded which). The CDR3 sequence: CASSLPGSRSYNEQFF. The DNA for the CDR3 is TGTGCCAGCAGTCTCCCGGGAAGCCGCTCCTACAATGAGCAGTTCTTC.